What follows are 3 T cell receptor beta chains derived from one specimen sequenced in a study of beta chain features in type 1 diabetes. Antigens of these TCRs are unknown. Whole-study results and caveats: Shorter TCRB CDR3s, moderately but significantly so, were found in Type 1 diabetes patients in all four CD4+ subsets.

Expressed TCRB transcripts were sequenced after all isolated RNA was converted to cDNA. Data came from immunoSEQ multiplex PCR; TCRdb stores just in-frame clones and leaves some out. The table records roughly 150,000 clones, about 63% of them present only once. The sample taken for sequencing was naive CD4+ T cells from blood. All receptors derive from a man younger than 45 with type 1 diabetes.

This clone has only a few counts. This chain joins TRBV2 and TRBJ1-2; D remains unclear. V gave up 6 bases and J gave up 5 bases, with 13 bases separating them. The CDR3 runs 13 residues. From germline, CDR1 is SNHLY and CDR2 FYNNEI. The CDR3 DNA reads TGTGCCAGCAGCGCTGAGGCTGGTTATGGCTACACCTTC. Protein: CASSAEAGYGYTF. The full variable domain, completed using reference TRBV2 and TRBJ1-2, is EPEVTQTPSHQVTQMGQEVILRCVPISNHLYFYWYRQILGQKVEFLVSFYNNEISEKSEIFDDQFSVERPDGSNFTLKIRSTKLEDSAMYFCASSAEAGYGYTFGSGTRLTVV.

The chain links TRBV28 to TRBJ1-1; D is unresolved. CDR1 MDHEN and CDR2 SYDVKM come from the germline V gene. The CDR3 is 13 residues long. V lost 6 bases, J lost 0 bases, and 8 bases lay in between. This chain's CDR3 is CASRFEVNTEAFF. CDR3 in DNA: TGTGCCAGCAGATTCGAGGTGAACACTGAAGCTTTCTTT.

V gene TRBV30 combines with J gene TRBJ2-7; D may be TRBD1 (5 bases). The CDR3 loop spans 14 amino acids. V lost 4 bases and J 0 bases, leaving 13 bases between the germline ends. The V gene's germline CDR1 is GTSNPN and CDR2 SVGIG (reference sequence). The CDR3 sequence is CAWKLQVDSYEQYF. DNA for the CDR3: TGTGCCTGGAAGCTACAGGTGGACTCCTACGAGCAGTACTTC.